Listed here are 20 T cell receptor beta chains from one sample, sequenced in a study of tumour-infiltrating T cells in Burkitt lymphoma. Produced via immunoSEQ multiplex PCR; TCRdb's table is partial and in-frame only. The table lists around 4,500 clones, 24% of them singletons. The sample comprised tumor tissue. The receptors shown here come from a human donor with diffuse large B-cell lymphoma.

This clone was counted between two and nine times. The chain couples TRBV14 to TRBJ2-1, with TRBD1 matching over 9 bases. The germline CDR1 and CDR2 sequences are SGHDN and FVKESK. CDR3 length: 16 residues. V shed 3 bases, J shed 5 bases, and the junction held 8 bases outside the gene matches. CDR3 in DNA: TGTGCCAGCAGCCAGACGTTCCGGGACAGGGACAATGAGCAGTTCTTC. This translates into CASSQTFRDRDNEQFF.

The CDR3 spells CASSLVGTGLLNEKLFF. The CDR3 DNA reads TGTGCCAGCAGCTTGGTCGGGACAGGGCTACTGAATGAAAAACTGTTTTTT. V is TRBV5-5 and J is TRBJ1-4, with 9 bases that match TRBD1. The CDR3 spans 17 residues. Trimming removed 0 bases from V and 5 bases from J; junction bases left unmatched: 8. CDR1 is SGHKS, CDR2 YYEKEE, per germline (reference sequence).

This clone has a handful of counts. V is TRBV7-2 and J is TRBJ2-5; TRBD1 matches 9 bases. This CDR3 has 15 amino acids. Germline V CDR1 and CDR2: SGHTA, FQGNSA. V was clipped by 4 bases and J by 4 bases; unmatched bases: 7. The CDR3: CASSSGTGTIETQYF. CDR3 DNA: TGTGCCAGCAGCTCGGGGACAGGGACGATAGAGACCCAGTACTTC.

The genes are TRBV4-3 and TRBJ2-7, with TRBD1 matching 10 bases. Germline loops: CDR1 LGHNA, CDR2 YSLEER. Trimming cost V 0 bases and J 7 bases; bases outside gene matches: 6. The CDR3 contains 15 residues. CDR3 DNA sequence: TGCGCCAGCAGCCAAGAACCGGGACAGGGGTCGGAGCAGTACTTC. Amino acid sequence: CASSQEPGQGSEQYF.

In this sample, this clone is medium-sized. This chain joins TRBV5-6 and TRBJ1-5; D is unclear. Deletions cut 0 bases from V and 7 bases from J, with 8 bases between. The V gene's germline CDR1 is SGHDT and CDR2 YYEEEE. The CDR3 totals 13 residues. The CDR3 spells CASSLGGGQPQHF. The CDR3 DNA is TGTGCCAGCAGCTTGGGGGGTGGCCAGCCCCAGCATTTT.

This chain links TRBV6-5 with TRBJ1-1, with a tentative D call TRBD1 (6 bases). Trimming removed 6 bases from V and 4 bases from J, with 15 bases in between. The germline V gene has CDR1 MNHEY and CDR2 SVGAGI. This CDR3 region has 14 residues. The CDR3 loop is CASSLGGGVTEAFF. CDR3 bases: TGTGCCAGCAGCCTGGGAGGGGGAGTCACTGAAGCTTTCTTT.

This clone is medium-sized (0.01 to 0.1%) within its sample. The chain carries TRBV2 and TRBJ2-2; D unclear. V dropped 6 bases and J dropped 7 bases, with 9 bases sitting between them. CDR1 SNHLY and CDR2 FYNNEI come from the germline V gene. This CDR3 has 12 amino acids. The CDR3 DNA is TGTGCCAGCAGGACGACTGGCGGGGAGCTGTTTTTT. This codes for CASRTTGGELFF.

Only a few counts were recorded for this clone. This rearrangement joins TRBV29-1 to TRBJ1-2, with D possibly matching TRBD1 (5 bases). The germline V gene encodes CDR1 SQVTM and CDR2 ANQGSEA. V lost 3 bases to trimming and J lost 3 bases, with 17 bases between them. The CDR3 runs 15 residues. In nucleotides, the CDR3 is TGCAGCGTTGATCGCCCCCCCCGGGGCTACTATGGCTACACCTTC. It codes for CSVDRPPRGYYGYTF.

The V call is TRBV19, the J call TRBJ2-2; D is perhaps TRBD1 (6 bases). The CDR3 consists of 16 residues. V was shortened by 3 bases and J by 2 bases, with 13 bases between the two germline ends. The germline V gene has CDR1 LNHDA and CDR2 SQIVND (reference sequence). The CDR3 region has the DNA TGTGCCAGTAGTATTCCTGGACAGACTAACACCGGGGAGCTGTTTTTT. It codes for CASSIPGQTNTGELFF.

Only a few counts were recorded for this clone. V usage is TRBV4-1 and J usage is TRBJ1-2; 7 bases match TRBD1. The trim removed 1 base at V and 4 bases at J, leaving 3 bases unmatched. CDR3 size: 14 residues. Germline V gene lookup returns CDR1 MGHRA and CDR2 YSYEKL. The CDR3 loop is CASSQGDSLYGYTF. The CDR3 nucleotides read TGCGCCAGCAGCCAAGGGGACAGCCTCTATGGCTACACCTTC.

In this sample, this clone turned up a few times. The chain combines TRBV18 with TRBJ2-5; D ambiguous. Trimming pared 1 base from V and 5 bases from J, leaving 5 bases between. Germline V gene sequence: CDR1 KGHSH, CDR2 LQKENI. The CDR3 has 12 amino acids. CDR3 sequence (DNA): TGTGCCAGCTCACCACGGCGGGAGACCCAGTACTTC. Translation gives CASSPRRETQYF.

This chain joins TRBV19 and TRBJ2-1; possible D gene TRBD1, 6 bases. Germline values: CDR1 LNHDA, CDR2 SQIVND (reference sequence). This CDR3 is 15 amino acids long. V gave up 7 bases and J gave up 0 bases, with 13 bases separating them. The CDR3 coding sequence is TGTGCCAGTAACAGGGATGAGAGCTCCTACAATGAGCAGTTCTTC. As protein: CASNRDESSYNEQFF.

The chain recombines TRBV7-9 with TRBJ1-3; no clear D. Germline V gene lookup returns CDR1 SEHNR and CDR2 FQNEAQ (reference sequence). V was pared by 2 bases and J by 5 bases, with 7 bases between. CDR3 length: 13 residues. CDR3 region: CASSLNTRNTIYF. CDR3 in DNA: TGTGCCAGCAGCTTAAATACTCGAAACACCATATATTTT.

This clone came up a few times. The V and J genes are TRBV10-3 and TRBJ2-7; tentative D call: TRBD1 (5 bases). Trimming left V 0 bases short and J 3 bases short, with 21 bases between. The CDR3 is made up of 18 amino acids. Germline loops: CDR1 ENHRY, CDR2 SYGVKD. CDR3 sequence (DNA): TGTGCCATCAGTGAGTCGCAAGGGAAGGGCCGCACAGGCTACGAGCAGTACTTC. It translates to CAISESQGKGRTGYEQYF.

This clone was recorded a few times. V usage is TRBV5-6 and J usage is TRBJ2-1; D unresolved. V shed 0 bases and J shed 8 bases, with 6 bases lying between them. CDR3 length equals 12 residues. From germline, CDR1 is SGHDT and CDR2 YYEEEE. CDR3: CASSLGSDEQFF. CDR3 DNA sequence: TGTGCCAGCAGCTTGGGGTCTGATGAGCAGTTCTTC.

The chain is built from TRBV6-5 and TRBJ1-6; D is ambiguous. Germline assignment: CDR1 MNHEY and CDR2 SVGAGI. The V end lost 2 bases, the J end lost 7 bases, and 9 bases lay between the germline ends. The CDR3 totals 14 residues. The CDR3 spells CASSYGRSNSPLHF. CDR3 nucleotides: TGTGCCAGCAGTTACGGCAGATCGAATTCACCCCTCCACTTT.

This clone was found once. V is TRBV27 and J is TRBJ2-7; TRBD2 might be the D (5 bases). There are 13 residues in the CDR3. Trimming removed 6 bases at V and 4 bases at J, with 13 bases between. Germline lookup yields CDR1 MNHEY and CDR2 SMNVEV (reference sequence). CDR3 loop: CASSLAGGYEQYF. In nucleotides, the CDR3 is TGTGCCAGCAGCCTAGCTGGAGGTTACGAGCAGTACTTC.

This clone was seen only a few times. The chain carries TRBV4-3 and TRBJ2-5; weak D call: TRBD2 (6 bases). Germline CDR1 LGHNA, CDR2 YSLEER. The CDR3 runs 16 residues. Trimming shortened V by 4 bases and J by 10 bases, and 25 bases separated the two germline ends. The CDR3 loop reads CASSLQEGPAREVQYF. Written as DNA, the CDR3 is TGCGCCAGCAGCCTACAAGAGGGCCCAGCGAGGGAGGTCCAGTACTTC.

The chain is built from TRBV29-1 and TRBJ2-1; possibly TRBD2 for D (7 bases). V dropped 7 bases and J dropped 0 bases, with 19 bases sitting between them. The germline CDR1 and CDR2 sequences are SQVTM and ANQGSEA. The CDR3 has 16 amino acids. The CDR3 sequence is CSAKGGAWSSYNEQFF. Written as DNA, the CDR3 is TGCAGCGCCAAGGGGGGGGCTTGGAGCTCCTACAATGAGCAGTTCTTC.

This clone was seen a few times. Here the CDR3 reads CASSLTTGTGGNYEQYF. CDR3 nucleotide sequence: TGTGCCAGCAGCTTAACCACCGGGACAGGGGGCAATTACGAGCAGTACTTC. This rearrangement joins TRBV7-9 to TRBJ2-7, with 12 bases lining up with TRBD1. CDR1 SEHNR and CDR2 FQNEAQ come from the germline V gene (reference sequence). The CDR3 has 17 amino acids. V dropped 2 bases and J dropped 4; count of bases not matched to a gene: 9.